The next 23 T cell receptor beta chains were all read from a single sample in a study of OX40 agonist ivuxolimab in advanced cancers. Library preparation employed the immunoSEQ multiplex PCR assay. TCRdb re-hosts the immuneACCESS table, in-frame sequences only. Its copies lack some clones; in the studies checked, an unresolved V gene accounts for under half of them, and the cause for the rest is not known. This sample lists over 30,000 clones; approximately 84% were detected once. The top ten hold 12% of the sample. The sample in question was CD4+ or CD8+ T cells sorted from blood, obtained in a trial of the OX40 agonist ivuxolimab. The receptor set was obtained from an adult with an advanced solid tumor such as melanoma, head and neck, liver or kidney cancer.

The chain has TRBV5-6 and TRBJ2-7; D may match TRBD1 or TRBD2 (7 bases each). Germline lookup yields CDR1 SGHDT and CDR2 YYEEEE. The CDR3 contains 12 residues. V lost 4 bases to trimming and J lost 6 bases, with 11 bases between them. The CDR3 here is CASSQGGGEQYF. The CDR3 DNA reads as TGTGCCAGCAGCCAGGGGGGGGGCGAGCAGTACTTC. Together with reference TRBV5-6 and TRBJ2-7, the CDR3 gives the full variable domain: DAGVTQSPTHLIKTRGQQVTLRCSPKSGHDTVSWYQQALGQGPQFIFQYYEEEERQRGNFPDRFSGHQFPNYSSELNVNALLLGDSALYLCASSQGGGEQYFGPGTRLTVT.

The chain is built from TRBV30 and TRBJ2-2; D is possibly TRBD1 (6 bases). The germline V gene has CDR1 GTSNPN and CDR2 SVGIG (reference sequence). The CDR3 extends over 19 amino acids. V was cut by 4 bases and J by 3 bases, with 27 bases left in between. CDR3 residues: CAWTPRWAGADIHTGELFF. The CDR3 DNA reads as TGTGCCTGGACCCCACGTTGGGCAGGGGCGGATATCCACACCGGGGAGCTGTTTTTT.

The chain links TRBV7-9 to TRBJ1-2, with 8 nucleotides matching TRBD1. V was pared by 6 bases and J by 7 bases, with 7 bases of the junction left unmatched. This CDR3 has 13 residues. CDR1 is SEHNR, CDR2 FQNEAQ, per germline (reference sequence). CDR3 DNA: TGTGCCAGCAGTTCGGACAGGGCCAGTGGCTACACCTTC. This gives the protein CASSSDRASGYTF.

This clone has only one observation. This chain uses TRBV28 with TRBJ2-3, with 13 positions matching TRBD2. The CDR3 runs to 17 residues. Trimming cost V 6 bases and J 3 bases; bases outside gene matches: 9. Germline V gene sequence: CDR1 MDHEN, CDR2 SYDVKM. CDR3 bases: TGTGCCAGCAGCCAGGCCGGGACTAGCGGGATAACAGATACGCAGTATTTT. Residues: CASSQAGTSGITDTQYF.

V usage is TRBV5-6 and J usage is TRBJ2-1; TRBD2 matches at 13 bases. Germline assignment: CDR1 SGHDT and CDR2 YYEEEE. This CDR3 spans 18 amino acids. V dropped 3 bases and J dropped 0; count of bases not matched to a gene: 6. CDR3 DNA sequence: TGTGCCAGCAGCTGGCAGACTAGCGGGGGGAGCTCCTACAATGAGCAGTTCTTC. Protein: CASSWQTSGGSSYNEQFF.

This clone was counted once. The chain links TRBV4-3 to TRBJ2-1; D remains unclear. V lost 0 bases, J lost 8 bases, and 8 bases lay in between. This CDR3 spans 13 amino acids. Germline lookup yields CDR1 LGHNA and CDR2 YSLEER. The CDR3 bases are TGCGCCAGCAGCCAAGATTCGGATGATGAGCAGTTCTTC. Translated: CASSQDSDDEQFF.

The V gene is TRBV27, the J gene TRBJ2-5; 10 bases match TRBD2. The CDR3 covers 15 residues. V trimming: 5 bases; J trimming: 1 base; junction bases outside the gene matches: 4. Germline loops: CDR1 MNHEY, CDR2 SMNVEV (reference sequence). The CDR3 reads CASSPLAGGQETQYF. The CDR3 DNA is TGTGCCAGCAGTCCCTTAGCGGGGGGCCAAGAGACCCAGTACTTC.

V and J are TRBV5-4 and TRBJ2-1, with D uncertain. Germline values: CDR1 SGHNT, CDR2 YYREEE (reference sequence). The CDR3 totals 12 residues. The ends were cut back, 4 bases at V and 7 bases at J, with 9 bases in the middle. The DNA of the CDR3 is TGTGCCAGCAGCACAGAGGCGAATGAGCAGTTCTTC. It translates to CASSTEANEQFF. Full variable domain (rest looked up from reference TRBV5-4 and TRBJ2-1): ETGVTQSPTHLIKTRGQQVTLRCSSQSGHNTVSWYQQALGQGPQFIFQYYREEENGRGNFPPRFSGLQFPNYSSELNVNALELDDSALYLCASSTEANEQFFGPGTRLTVL.

A few counts support this clone. This chain links TRBV2 with TRBJ1-5; 9 nucleotides line up with TRBD1. Germline V gene data show CDR1 as SNHLY and CDR2 as FYNNEI. V trimming: 7 bases; J trimming: 5 bases; junction bases outside the gene matches: 15. This CDR3 comprises 17 residues. Here the CDR3 reads CASTNSRDRVGDQPQHF. The CDR3 region has the DNA TGTGCCAGCACCAATTCTCGGGACAGGGTAGGCGATCAGCCCCAGCATTTT. The full variable domain, rest sourced from reference TRBV2 and TRBJ1-5, is EPEVTQTPSHQVTQMGQEVILRCVPISNHLYFYWYRQILGQKVEFLVSFYNNEISEKSEIFDDQFSVERPDGSNFTLKIRSTKLEDSAMYFCASTNSRDRVGDQPQHFGDGTRLSIL.

The V and J genes are TRBV28 and TRBJ2-7, with TRBD2 identical over 7 bases. This CDR3 has 17 amino acids. CDR1 is MDHEN and CDR2 is SYDVKM in the germline V gene. J was trimmed by 3 bases and V by 3 bases; bases with no gene match: 14. CDR3 residues: CASSLPPFGGEDYEQYF. The CDR3 DNA follows: TGTGCCAGCAGTTTGCCACCGTTTGGGGGGGAGGACTACGAGCAGTACTTC.

This clone turned up a few times. The chain links TRBV27 to TRBJ2-7; D is unclear. V lost 2 bases to trimming and J lost 4 bases, with 15 bases between them. Per germline, CDR1 MNHEY and CDR2 SMNVEV (reference sequence). This CDR3 has 15 amino acids. CDR3 sequence reads: CASSLSGRNVYEQYF. CDR3 DNA sequence: TGTGCCAGCAGTTTAAGTGGAAGGAACGTATACGAGCAGTACTTC.

This clone was detected once. The chain has TRBV10-3 and TRBJ1-3; no reliable D call. Germline V CDR1 and CDR2: ENHRY, SYGVKD. Trimming removed 3 bases from V and 4 bases from J, with 7 bases in between. The CDR3 covers 13 residues. This CDR3 is CAISESYGNTIYF. CDR3 nucleotide sequence: TGTGCCATCAGTGAATCGTACGGAAACACCATATATTTT.

V usage is TRBV19 and J usage is TRBJ2-1; a weak D match, TRBD2 (6 bases). The V gene lost 3 bases and the J gene lost 3 bases, with 9 bases spanning the gap. Germline-derived CDR1 and CDR2 are LNHDA and SQIVND (reference sequence). The CDR3 extends over 14 amino acids. This chain's CDR3 is CASSIGTHYNEQFF. CDR3 sequence (DNA): TGTGCCAGTAGTATCGGGACTCACTACAATGAGCAGTTCTTC.

Here the CDR3 DNA reads TGTGCCAGCAGTACCCCGGGACTAGCGGGGAACAATGAGCAGTTCTTC. It yields the protein CASSTPGLAGNNEQFF. The rearrangement joins TRBV28 to TRBJ2-1, with 13 bases that match TRBD2. The germline V gene encodes CDR1 MDHEN and CDR2 SYDVKM. The V gene end was trimmed by 5 bases and the J gene end by 5 bases; junction bases not matched to a gene: 6. The CDR3 runs 16 residues. Drawing the rest from reference TRBV28 and TRBJ2-1, the complete variable domain is DVKVTQSSRYLVKRTGEKVFLECVQDMDHENMFWYRQDPGLGLRLIYFSYDVKMKEKGDIPEGYSVSREKKERFSLILESASTNQTSMYLCASSTPGLAGNNEQFFGPGTRLTVL.

V usage is TRBV28 and J usage is TRBJ2-7; a possible D gene is TRBD1 (6 bases). V lost 6 bases and J 6 bases, leaving 15 bases between the germline ends. From germline, CDR1 is MDHEN and CDR2 SYDVKM. The CDR3 loop spans 13 amino acids. CDR3: CASRRDRPPEQYF. The CDR3 region has the DNA TGTGCCAGCAGGAGAGACAGGCCCCCCGAGCAGTACTTC.

This chain uses TRBV12-2 with TRBJ2-7; the listed D gene, TRBD1, was not tested against the DNA. TRBV12-2 is assigned pseudogene status. This CDR3 has 15 residues. CDR3 sequence reads: CASRCRDRGDNEQYF. DNA for the CDR3: TGTGCAAGTCGCTGCCGGGACAGGGGGGACAACGAGCAGTACTTC.

The rearrangement links TRBV6-5 to TRBJ1-3; no clear D gene. Trimming took off 0 bases at V and 0 bases at J, with 3 bases between the two ends. The V gene's germline CDR1 is MNHEY and CDR2 SVGAGI. There are 14 residues in the CDR3. The CDR3 coding sequence is TGTGCCAGCAGTTACTCAGGCTCTGGAAACACCATATATTTT. This encodes CASSYSGSGNTIYF.

The rearrangement links TRBV4-1 to TRBJ1-5, with 8 positions matching TRBD1. Trimming at V came to 3 bases and at J to 5 bases, leaving 3 bases not matched to a gene. CDR1 is MGHRA, CDR2 YSYEKL, per germline. The CDR3 contains 14 residues. CDR3 nucleotide sequence: TGCGCCAGCAGCCAGCCAGGGGGCGATCAGCCCCAGCATTTT. This encodes CASSQPGGDQPQHF.

This clone was seen a handful of times. The chain uses TRBV7-9 and TRBJ2-2, with D unclear. The V and J ends lost 6 bases and 10 bases respectively, with 15 bases between them. The CDR3 has 13 amino acids. Looked up from germline, CDR1 is SEHNR and CDR2 is FQNEAQ (reference sequence). CDR3 nucleotides: TGTGCCAGCAGGCGACACTCCACCCAGGAGCTGTTTTTT. This codes for CASRRHSTQELFF.

The table lists this clone with a few counts. This chain uses TRBV7-2 with TRBJ1-1, with D perhaps TRBD1 (6 bases). In germline, CDR1 is SGHTA, CDR2 FQGNSA. The CDR3 totals 15 residues. Trimming removed 3 bases at V and 1 base at J, with 12 bases between. This chain's CDR3 is CASSLQGTQNTEAFF. DNA for the CDR3: TGTGCCAGCAGCTTGCAGGGGACCCAGAACACTGAAGCTTTCTTT.

The J gene is TRBJ2-1, the V gene TRBV7-3; 8 nucleotides agree with TRBD2. V shed 5 bases and J 2 bases; nucleotides not matched to a gene: 8. Germline V gives CDR1 SGHTA, CDR2 FQGTGA. The CDR3 is 16 amino acids. This chain's CDR3 is CASSTLRAGAYNEQFF. Here the CDR3 DNA reads TGTGCCAGCAGCACCCTTAGAGCGGGAGCCTACAATGAGCAGTTCTTC.

The rearrangement joins TRBV28 to TRBJ2-7, with D perhaps matching TRBD1 (5 bases). Deletions cut 4 bases from V and 7 bases from J, with 20 bases between. This CDR3 is 15 amino acids long. Per germline, CDR1 MDHEN and CDR2 SYDVKM. The CDR3: CASSSRTSGIGEQYF. CDR3 DNA sequence: TGTGCCAGCAGTTCCCGGACAAGTGGGATAGGAGAGCAGTACTTC.

The gene calls are TRBV30 and TRBJ1-1; tentatively, D is TRBD1 (6 bases). The CDR3 runs to 12 residues. Trimming took 8 bases from V and 3 from J, leaving 13 bases between them. The germline V gene encodes CDR1 GTSNPN and CDR2 SVGIG (reference sequence). The CDR3 coding sequence is TGTGCCGGTGGGGGGGGCTACACTGAAGCTTTCTTT. It specifies CAGGGGYTEAFF.